One sample yielded the 2 T cell receptor beta chains listed below, sequenced in a study of long-term antiretroviral therapy in people with HIV. Running of the v3.0 immunoSEQ assay took place at survey level. TCRdb's copy holds only in-frame clones and misses some; the assay was immunoSEQ multiplex PCR. This table has under 45,000 clones, 83% appearing once. Sequences were derived from unsorted PBMCs, sampled 1 year after starting antiretroviral therapy. Receptors were obtained from a man between 18 and 29 years old with HIV.

The chain uses TRBV28 and TRBJ2-2; D is possibly TRBD2 (6 bases). This CDR3 spans 16 amino acids. V was pared by 3 bases and J by 5 bases, with 16 bases between. Germline lookup yields CDR1 MDHEN and CDR2 SYDVKM. CDR3 residues: CASSLGRGRSTGELFF. CDR3 sequence (DNA): TGTGCCAGCAGTTTGGGGCGGGGTCGGTCGACCGGGGAGCTGTTTTTT.

The rearrangement links TRBV5-1 to TRBJ1-1; TRBD1 matches at 7 bases. CDR3 size: 15 residues. The germline V gene has CDR1 SGHRS and CDR2 YFSETQ. V gave up 1 base and J gave up 0 bases; unmatched junction bases: 3. This CDR3 reads CASSLMGQLNTEAFF. The CDR3 coding sequence is TGCGCCAGCAGCTTGATGGGACAGTTGAACACTGAAGCTTTCTTT.